The rows below give T cell receptor beta chains drawn from one sample of a study of blood T cell repertoires in COVID-19. The protocol was immunoSEQ multiplex PCR, while the TCRdb copy is restricted to in-frame clones and leaves out a portion. The sample carries about 330,000 clones, 80% to 90% recorded once. Sequencing was done on a sample of peripheral blood. These receptors were obtained from a woman between 50 and 59 years old with acute or convalescent COVID-19. CDR3s include the opening cysteine and the closing phenylalanine or tryptophan. The order of the fields is D gene, J gene, CDR3 length, V gene, clone size, CDR3 protein, CDR3 DNA. The D gene is left open where the match is weak. Some rows mark clone size as missing; the rest say once, few, many or name a class of expanded clone.

TRBD1 | TRBJ1-1 | 13 | TRBV5-1 | . | CASSLRQGTEAFF | TGCGCCAGCAGCCTCCGACAGGGAACTGAAGCTTTCTTT
TRBD1 | TRBJ1-1 | 14 | TRBV7-9 | . | CASSLNRGTTEAFF | TGTGCCAGCAGCTTAAACAGGGGGACCACTGAAGCTTTCTTT
TRBD1 | TRBJ1-6 | 13 | TRBV10-3 | . | CAISESTVGQVYF | TGTGCCATCAGTGAGTCGACTGTAGGACAGGTATACTTT
. | TRBJ1-3 | 16 | TRBV6-2/TRBV6-3 | . | CASSYPFADSGNTIYF | TGTGCCAGCAGTTACCCTTTCGCAGACTCTGGAAACACCATATATTTT
. | TRBJ2-1 | 13 | TRBV5-4 | many | CASSLDSYNEQFF | TGTGCCAGCAGCTTGGACAGTTACAATGAGCAGTTCTTC
TRBD2 | TRBJ2-3 | 16 | TRBV5-4 | . | CASSIQAGGVEDTQYF | TGTGCCAGCAGCATACAAGCGGGGGGGGTGGAAGATACGCAGTATTTT
TRBD1 | TRBJ2-3 | 18 | TRBV4-3 | . | CASSQETTLGQSTDTQYF | TGCGCCAGCAGCCAAGAAACTACTTTGGGACAGTCCACAGATACGCAGTATTTT
. | TRBJ1-2 | 14 | TRBV19 | . | CASTAQLLGYGYTF | TGTGCCAGTACGGCGCAGCTTCTCGGGTATGGCTACACCTTC
TRBD2 | TRBJ2-5 | 16 | TRBV7-2 | . | CASRGGLAGDQETQYF | TGTGCCAGCAGGGGGGGACTAGCGGGAGACCAAGAGACCCAGTACTTC
TRBD2 | TRBJ2-5 | 16 | TRBV6-1 | . | CASSEVGEGPDRTQYF | TGTGCCAGCAGTGAAGTGGGGGAGGGCCCAGATAGAACCCAGTACTTC
TRBD2 | TRBJ2-3 | 17 | TRBV2 | . | CASSESGLAGVTDTQYF | TGTGCCAGCAGTGAATCGGGACTAGCGGGAGTGACAGATACGCAGTATTTT
. | TRBJ1-5 | 15 | TRBV3-1/TRBV3-2 | few | CASSQDGQSYQPQHF | TGTGCCAGCAGCCAAGATGGGCAGAGCTATCAGCCCCAGCATTTT
. | TRBJ1-2 | 17 | TRBV12-5 | . | CASGLTNNRDQNYGYTF | TGTGCTAGTGGTTTGACCAACAACAGGGACCAGAACTATGGCTACACCTTC
. | TRBJ1-1 | 14 | TRBV4-1 | . | CASSPREENTEAFF | TGCGCCAGCAGCCCCAGGGAGGAGAACACTGAAGCTTTCTTT
TRBD2 | TRBJ2-7 | 13 | TRBV30 | . | CAWSGLAGVEQYF | TGTGCCTGGAGTGGCCTAGCGGGAGTCGAGCAGTACTTC
. | TRBJ2-2 | 12 | TRBV7-8 | . | CASSLRVGELFF | TGTGCCAGCAGCTTACGCGTCGGGGAGCTGTTTTTT
. | TRBJ1-2 | 14 | TRBV6-1 | once | CASSEGGAPYGYTF | TGTGCCAGCAGTGAGGGGGGAGCTCCCTATGGCTACACCTTC
TRBD1 | TRBJ2-5 | 16 | TRBV30 | . | CAWRLPTGTGQETQYF | TGTGCCTGGAGACTACCTACCGGGACAGGGCAAGAGACCCAGTACTTC
TRBD1 | TRBJ1-2 | 15 | TRBV27 | . | CASSPTGMVNYGYTF | TGTGCCAGCAGTCCGACAGGGATGGTGAACTATGGCTACACCTTC
TRBD2 | TRBJ2-2 | 14 | TRBV24-1 | once | CATSEAGDGGELFF | TGTGCCACCAGTGAAGCGGGAGACGGCGGGGAGCTGTTTTTT
. | TRBJ1-1 | 14 | TRBV18 | . | CASSPSTANTEAFF | TGTGCCAGCTCACCTTCAACAGCGAACACTGAAGCTTTCTTT
. | TRBJ2-3 | 16 | TRBV19 | . | CASKTHQGSSTDTQYF | TGTGCCAGTAAAACTCATCAGGGGTCGTCCACAGATACGCAGTATTTT
. | TRBJ1-5 | 12 | TRBV6-5 | . | CASSGGNQPQHF | TGTGCCAGCAGCGGAGGGAATCAGCCCCAGCATTTT
TRBD1 | TRBJ1-1 | 12 | TRBV2 | . | CASSDTGGRAFF | TGTGCCAGCAGCGATACAGGGGGTCGGGCTTTCTTT
. | TRBJ1-5 | 14 | TRBV5-4 | once | CASSLANSGEPQHF | TGTGCCAGCAGCTTGGCCAACTCGGGGGAGCCCCAGCATTTT
. | TRBJ2-3 | 14 | TRBV19 | . | CASSIDLLRGTQYF | TGTGCCAGTAGTATAGACCTACTCCGCGGTACGCAGTATTTT
. | TRBJ1-2 | 13 | TRBV7-2 | . | CASSLASSYGYTF | TGTGCCAGCAGCTTGGCATCCTCCTATGGCTACACCTTC
. | TRBJ1-1 | 15 | TRBV19 | . | CASSKGTAGGTEAFF | TGTGCCAGTAGTAAAGGGACCGCCGGGGGAACTGAAGCTTTCTTT
. | TRBJ2-1 | 14 | TRBV9 | . | CASSGHLSYNEQFF | TGTGCCAGCTCTGGACACCTCTCCTACAATGAGCAGTTCTTC
. | TRBJ2-1 | 13 | TRBV2 | . | CASSGEPAGEQFF | TGTGCCAGCAGTGGGGAGCCTGCCGGTGAGCAGTTCTTC
. | TRBJ2-3 | 15 | TRBV2 | . | CASTGPSSSTDTQYF | TGTGCCAGCACAGGGCCCTCCTCAAGCACAGATACGCAGTATTTT
. | TRBJ1-5 | 14 | TRBV27 | . | CASSRGGGVQPQHF | TGTGCCAGCAGCAGGGGCGGGGGCGTTCAGCCCCAGCATTTT
. | TRBJ1-1 | 15 | TRBV10-1 | . | CASQKNPLGSTEAFF | TGCGCCAGCCAGAAGAACCCCCTGGGGAGCACTGAAGCTTTCTTT
. | TRBJ1-4 | 16 | TRBV5-1 | . | CASSLAGTGSRGKLFF | TGCGCCAGCAGCTTGGCCGGCACGGGCTCCCGGGGAAAACTGTTTTTT
TRBD1 | TRBJ1-2 | 14 | TRBV19 | . | CASSIRDRDYGYTF | TGTGCCAGTAGTATAAGGGACAGGGACTATGGCTACACCTTC
. | TRBJ1-2 | 16 | TRBV19 | . | CASSILGGGRSYGYTF | TGTGCCAGTAGTATACTCGGGGGGGGAAGAAGCTATGGCTACACCTTC
. | TRBJ1-4 | 15 | TRBV7-9 | . | CASSPNWGFNEKLFF | TGTGCCAGCAGCCCCAACTGGGGCTTTAATGAAAAACTGTTTTTT
TRBD2 | TRBJ2-2 | 14 | TRBV5-6 | . | CASSRTSGTGELFF | TGTGCCAGCAGCCGGACTAGCGGGACCGGGGAGCTGTTTTTT
. | TRBJ1-2 | 11 | TRBV6-5 | . | CASRDIGGYTF | TGTGCCAGCCGGGACATTGGGGGCTACACCTTC
TRBD2 | TRBJ2-7 | 14 | TRBV30 | . | CAWSGAGDSREQYF | TGTGCCTGGAGTGGAGCGGGAGATAGTAGGGAGCAGTACTTC
. | TRBJ1-4 | 16 | TRBV6-6 | . | CASSYGTEHSDEKLFF | TGTGCCAGCAGTTACGGTACAGAACATAGCGACGAAAAACTGTTTTTT